A selection of T cell receptor beta chains follows, all from one sample in a study of blood T cells in healthy people across ages. From the 5' RACE reads, TCRdb called clonotypes with MiXCR, one entry per CDR3 protein. This sample has 1 million to 1.2 million distinct CDR3 sequences, with 35% to 40% found just once. Sequencing used blood. The receptors stem from a man in his late teens or twenties in good health. Each CDR3 is given with its conserved first and last residue. Fields, in order: V gene, J gene, D gene, clone size, CDR3 DNA, CDR3 protein. The D gene is left open where the match is weak. Rows give clone size only sometimes, using once, few, many, or a class for an expanded clone.

TRBV2	TRBJ2-3	.	few	TGTGCCAGCAGTGTAGGTCAGGAGGGAGATACGCAGTATTTT	CASSVGQEGDTQYF
TRBV20-1	TRBJ1-1	.	once	TGCAGTGCTGATCGACAACGGAACACTGAAGCTTTCTTT	CSADRQRNTEAFF
TRBV2	TRBJ1-4	.	.	TGTGCCAGCTTAGGGGAAAAACTGTTTTTT	CASLGEKLFF
TRBV28	TRBJ1-4	.	.	TGTGCCAGCAGTTTGACGTCGGGCAGGGGCTATGAAAATCTGTTTTTT	CASSLTSGRGYENLFF
TRBV11-2	TRBJ1-4	.	.	TGTGCCAGCAGCATAGCAGGGACCTCAACTAATGAAAAACTGTTTTTT	CASSIAGTSTNEKLFF
TRBV20-1	TRBJ2-7	TRBD1	.	TGCAGTGCTAGTAGGGACAGTCCTCGACTGAGCTCCTACGAGCAGTACTTC	CSASRDSPRLSSYEQYF
TRBV12-3/TRBV12-4	TRBJ1-5	.	few	TGTGCCAGCAGTGGCCAACGGGGTCAGCCCCAGCATTTT	CASSGQRGQPQHF
TRBV7-8	TRBJ2-7	.	many	TGTGCCAGCAGCTTAGGGGGGACGTATACCTACGAGCAGTACTTC	CASSLGGTYTYEQYF
TRBV6-5	TRBJ1-1	.	few	TGTGCCAGCAGTTTGCTATCTGGGAACACTGAAGCTTTCTTT	CASSLLSGNTEAFF
TRBV13	TRBJ1-2	TRBD1	few	TGTGCCAGCAGCCAAGACAGGGAAGGAGGCTACACCTTC	CASSQDREGGYTF
TRBV12-3/TRBV12-4	TRBJ2-1	.	.	TGTGCCAGCAGCAACAAGGGAATCTCCAATGAGCAGTTCTTC	CASSNKGISNEQFF
TRBV12-5	TRBJ2-7	.	.	TGTGCTAGTGGCCCTTTCTACGAGCAGTACTTC	CASGPFYEQYF
TRBV2	TRBJ1-2	.	few	TGTGCCAGCAATGGAGATTCTAACTATGGCTACACCTTC	CASNGDSNYGYTF
TRBV27	TRBJ1-4	.	.	TGTGCCAGCAGTAATGTGGGGAGTAATGAAAAACTGTTTTTT	CASSNVGSNEKLFF
TRBV6-2/TRBV6-3	TRBJ2-7	TRBD1	.	TGTGCCAGCAGTTACTCGACGTATAGGGGGCGATCCTACGAGCAGTACTTC	CASSYSTYRGRSYEQYF
TRBV5-1	TRBJ2-1	.	few	TGCGCCAGCAGCTTGGTTTCTCCCTTCTACAATGAGCAGTTCTTC	CASSLVSPFYNEQFF
TRBV20-1	TRBJ1-5	.	.	TGCAGTGCGATCCCGGGGGCGGAACAGCCCCAGCATTTT	CSAIPGAEQPQHF
TRBV20-1	TRBJ1-1	.	.	TGCAGTGCTAGAAGGTTAGGAAGCACTGAAGCTTTCTTT	CSARRLGSTEAFF
TRBV12-3/TRBV12-4	TRBJ1-1	.	many	TGTGCCAGCAGTTTAATTCCGGACAGACATGAAGCTTTCTTT	CASSLIPDRHEAFF
TRBV7-2	TRBJ2-5	.	.	TGTGCCAGCAGCTTAGCGGACAGCTATCTTTGGTACTTC	CASSLADSYLWYF
TRBV2	TRBJ2-3	.	.	TGTGCCAGCCAGGGACTCCTACCCCGGGATACGCAGTATTTT	CASQGLLPRDTQYF
TRBV4-2	TRBJ1-5	.	many	TGTGCCAGCAGCCACCCAGGGGAAATTGGGCAGCCCCAGCATTTT	CASSHPGEIGQPQHF
TRBV5-1	TRBJ2-3	.	few	TGCGCCAGCACCTTTGGAAGTTCAAGCACAGATACGCAGTATTTT	CASTFGSSSTDTQYF